These T cell receptor beta chains were read from a single sample in a study of blood T cell repertoires in COVID-19. Sequenced by immunoSEQ multiplex PCR; TCRdb stores in-frame clones only, minus some. The sample shows some 530,000 clones, roughly 88% of them seen only once. Sequenced input: peripheral blood. The receptors derive from a human donor in a cohort sampled during active COVID-19. Each CDR3 is given with its conserved first and last residue. Fields, in order: J gene, D gene, clone size, V gene, CDR3 DNA, CDR3 protein. A D gene is named only where the DNA matches it firmly. Only some rows state a clone size, as once, few, many or a class for expanded clones.

J gene: TRBJ1-4
D gene: .
clone size: .
V gene: TRBV28
CDR3 DNA: TGTGCCAGCAGTTGGGCGGGGGCCGATAATGAAAAACTGTTTTTT
CDR3 protein: CASSWAGADNEKLFF

J gene: TRBJ2-5
D gene: .
clone size: .
V gene: TRBV7-2
CDR3 DNA: TGTGCCAGCAGCATCACAAGGGGCCAAGAGACCCAGTACTTC
CDR3 protein: CASSITRGQETQYF

J gene: TRBJ1-2
D gene: TRBD1
clone size: .
V gene: TRBV25-1
CDR3 DNA: TGTGCCAGCAGTGAATCAGGCAGGGGGCGGTTCAACTATGGCTACACCTTC
CDR3 protein: CASSESGRGRFNYGYTF

J gene: TRBJ2-3
D gene: .
clone size: .
V gene: TRBV11-2
CDR3 DNA: TGTGCCAGCAGGGCTAGGAACCCGACGCAGTATTTT
CDR3 protein: CASRARNPTQYF

J gene: TRBJ2-6
D gene: .
clone size: .
V gene: TRBV7-2
CDR3 DNA: TGTGCCAGCAGCTTCAGGGCTGGGGCCAACGTCCTGACTTTC
CDR3 protein: CASSFRAGANVLTF

J gene: TRBJ1-1
D gene: .
clone size: .
V gene: TRBV3-1/TRBV3-2
CDR3 DNA: TGTGCCAGCAGCCAAGATGAGGGCCGCTTTGAAGCTTTCTTT
CDR3 protein: CASSQDEGRFEAFF

J gene: TRBJ1-4
D gene: .
clone size: .
V gene: TRBV19
CDR3 DNA: TGTGCCAGTACGGGTGTTGGGGAAAAACTGTTTTTT
CDR3 protein: CASTGVGEKLFF

J gene: TRBJ2-3
D gene: TRBD1
clone size: .
V gene: TRBV5-5
CDR3 DNA: TGTGCCAGCAGCTTGCGGACAGGGGGTGCAGATACGCAGTATTTT
CDR3 protein: CASSLRTGGADTQYF

J gene: TRBJ1-5
D gene: .
clone size: .
V gene: TRBV6-5
CDR3 DNA: TGTGCCAGCACCCAAGGGGTTAGCAATCAGCCCCAGCATTTT
CDR3 protein: CASTQGVSNQPQHF

J gene: TRBJ2-7
D gene: .
clone size: .
V gene: TRBV18
CDR3 DNA: TGTGCCAGCTCACCAGGCTCGGGGTACGAGCAGTACTTC
CDR3 protein: CASSPGSGYEQYF

J gene: TRBJ1-2
D gene: .
clone size: .
V gene: TRBV10-3
CDR3 DNA: TGTGCCATTTATTCACAGGGAGGGGCAGACTATGGCTACACCTTC
CDR3 protein: CAIYSQGGADYGYTF

J gene: TRBJ2-3
D gene: TRBD2
clone size: .
V gene: TRBV7-8
CDR3 DNA: TGTGCCAGCAGTGATAGGACTAGCGGCACAGATACGCAGTATTTT
CDR3 protein: CASSDRTSGTDTQYF

J gene: TRBJ2-3
D gene: .
clone size: .
V gene: TRBV29-1
CDR3 DNA: TGCAGCGTTGGCAGCGGAGATACGCAGTATTTT
CDR3 protein: CSVGSGDTQYF

J gene: TRBJ1-2
D gene: .
clone size: .
V gene: TRBV11-2
CDR3 DNA: TGTGCCAGCAGCTTAGCCAGGGTAGGCGATGGCTACACCTTC
CDR3 protein: CASSLARVGDGYTF

J gene: TRBJ2-7
D gene: TRBD2
clone size: .
V gene: TRBV7-3
CDR3 DNA: TGTGCCAGCACCCGCCCCAGCGGGAGCGACGAGCAGTACTTC
CDR3 protein: CASTRPSGSDEQYF

J gene: TRBJ2-1
D gene: TRBD2
clone size: once
V gene: TRBV24-1
CDR3 DNA: TGTGCCACCAGTGATGCCGGACTAGCGGGGATGGTTAATGAGCAGTTCTTC
CDR3 protein: CATSDAGLAGMVNEQFF

J gene: TRBJ2-5
D gene: TRBD1
clone size: .
V gene: TRBV19
CDR3 DNA: TGTGCCAGTAGTATAAATGGAATTTCCGGGACAGGGTTGATGGAGACCCAGTACTTC
CDR3 protein: CASSINGISGTGLMETQYF

J gene: TRBJ1-4
D gene: .
clone size: many
V gene: TRBV28
CDR3 DNA: TGTGCCAGCTACTACGAAAAACTGTTTTTT
CDR3 protein: CASYYEKLFF

J gene: TRBJ2-1
D gene: .
clone size: few
V gene: TRBV11-2
CDR3 DNA: TGTGCCAGCAGCGTCTACCTCTCCTACAATGAGCAGTTCTTC
CDR3 protein: CASSVYLSYNEQFF

J gene: TRBJ2-1
D gene: .
clone size: .
V gene: TRBV7-7
CDR3 DNA: TGTGCTAGCAGCCCCCGAGACGGTAGTAGGGGGAGTTCCTACAATGAGCAGTTCTTC
CDR3 protein: CASSPRDGSRGSSYNEQFF

J gene: TRBJ1-6
D gene: TRBD1
clone size: .
V gene: TRBV5-8
CDR3 DNA: TGTGCCAGCAGCTCGTGGGACAGGAACCATTCACCCCTCCACTTT
CDR3 protein: CASSSWDRNHSPLHF

J gene: TRBJ2-3
D gene: TRBD1
clone size: .
V gene: TRBV5-4
CDR3 DNA: TGTGCCAGCAGCGTAGACAGGGGGAGGACAGATACGCAGTATTTT
CDR3 protein: CASSVDRGRTDTQYF

J gene: TRBJ2-5
D gene: .
clone size: .
V gene: TRBV15
CDR3 DNA: TGTGCCACCAGCAGAGGGCAGGGCTGGAGTCAGTACTTC
CDR3 protein: CATSRGQGWSQYF

J gene: TRBJ1-1
D gene: TRBD1
clone size: .
V gene: TRBV6-5
CDR3 DNA: TGTGCCAGCAGTTTGGACAGGGTAAAAGCTTTCTTT
CDR3 protein: CASSLDRVKAFF

J gene: TRBJ2-2
D gene: .
clone size: .
V gene: TRBV29-1
CDR3 DNA: TGCAGCGTAACCCGCCGGAGGGCAGACCCCAACACCGGGGAGCTGTTTTTT
CDR3 protein: CSVTRRRADPNTGELFF

J gene: TRBJ1-5
D gene: TRBD1
clone size: .
V gene: TRBV19
CDR3 DNA: TGTGCCAGTAGTATCTTGACAGGGGATCAGCCCCAGCATTTT
CDR3 protein: CASSILTGDQPQHF

J gene: TRBJ1-4
D gene: TRBD1
clone size: .
V gene: TRBV28
CDR3 DNA: TGTGCCAGCAGTTTACCAGGGGGCGGAGAAAAACTGTTTTTT
CDR3 protein: CASSLPGGGEKLFF

J gene: TRBJ2-2
D gene: TRBD2
clone size: .
V gene: TRBV7-2
CDR3 DNA: TGTGCCAGCAGCTTAGATAGCGGGAGGGCCCGGGACACCGGGGAGCTGTTTTTT
CDR3 protein: CASSLDSGRARDTGELFF